This T cell receptor beta chain was identified in a study of blood T cell repertoires in COVID-19. Study details: The analysed material was cDNA or gDNA that came from T cells, B-cell-depleted T cells, or PBMCs.

How the authors handled the data: Amplification of reference gene primers was used by the study to estimate nucleated cell counts. Method: immunoSEQ multiplex PCR; TCRdb's copy keeps in-frame clones and lacks some. That table gives V, J and clone size, and the DNA gave D and trimming. The sample comprises 75,000 to 90,000 clones, about 87% of which are singletons, and around 10% rests with the top ten. This CDR3 contains 14 residues. Germline V gives CDR1 LGHDT, CDR2 YNNKEL (reference sequence). V was pared by 3 bases and J by 4 bases, with 3 bases of the junction left unmatched. Sequenced material: peripheral blood. The TCR originated in an older man with acute or convalescent COVID-19. This sequence joins TRBV3-1 (or the pseudogene TRBV3-2) and TRBJ2-5; the match to TRBD1 covers 9 bases. CDR3 sequence (DNA): TGTGCCAGCAGCCATAGGACAGGGGCAGAGACCCAGTACTTC. Translation gives CASSHRTGAETQYF.